This T cell receptor beta chain was retrieved from a study of blood T cell repertoires in COVID-19. Study summary: Sites across the United States, Italy and Spain contributed samples from acute and convalescent COVID-19. Sources were T cells, B-cell-depleted T cells, or PBMCs; the material itself was cDNA or gDNA.

Authors' processing steps: Scientists estimated how many nucleated cells there were by amplifying reference gene primers. Assay used: immunoSEQ multiplex PCR; TCRdb lists only in-frame clones, some missing. V and J calls plus clone size are reproduced from that table; the DNA served to infer D and trimming. Here the sample spans about 200,000 clones, around 86% being singletons. This TCR was sampled from a man in his sixties who had recovered from COVID-19. Sequenced input: peripheral blood.

This CDR3 is CASSGTGGLGYTF. The CDR3 nucleotides are TGTGCCAGCAGCGGGACAGGGGGTCTTGGCTACACCTTC. The chain carries TRBV12-3 or TRBV12-4 and TRBJ1-2; 11 bases are a match to TRBD1. The V segment lost 6 bases and the J segment 7 bases; nucleotides outside the gene matches: 4. CDR3 length: 13 residues.